These 32 T cell receptor beta chains were sequenced from one sample in a study of post-analysis software for immune sequencing data. Antigens for these TCRs are unknown. General study findings and limits: Patients carried roughly five TRBV segments more frequently than controls did, and TRBV5-6, TRBV5-1 and TRBV20-1 were among them.

Unique molecular identifiers were built into the TCR beta cDNA libraries. TCRdb re-analysed the PCR reads in MiXCR, keeping a single row per CDR3 protein. The table includes roughly 430,000 distinct CDR3 sequences, roughly 40% detected once. The sample comprised blood. The receptor source for this set is a girl aged 2 to 10 with multiple sclerosis.

This clonotype was observed a handful of times. The CDR3 loop reads CASSHGVNTEAFF. The CDR3 nucleotides are TGTGCCAGCAGCCACGGGGTGAACACTGAAGCTTTCTTT. This sequence joins TRBV3-1 and TRBJ1-1, with D unclear. V was cut by 3 bases and J by 0 bases, with 5 bases left in between. This CDR3 contains 13 residues. CDR1 and CDR2 from the germline V gene are LGHDT and YNNKEL (reference sequence).

Only a few counts were recorded for this clonotype. The chain has TRBV6-6 and TRBJ1-5, with D perhaps matching TRBD1 (5 bases). The CDR3 covers 12 residues. Germline-derived CDR1 and CDR2 are MNHNY and SVGAGI (reference sequence). Trimming removed 4 bases at V and 6 bases at J, with 7 bases between. CDR3 residues: CASSWGIQPQHF. The CDR3 DNA sequence: TGTGCCAGCAGTTGGGGGATTCAGCCCCAGCATTTT.

This clonotype was counted only a few times. The genes are TRBV28 and TRBJ2-5, with a tentative D call TRBD1 (6 bases). The germline V gene has CDR1 MDHEN and CDR2 SYDVKM. V was cut by 11 bases and J by 9 bases, with 13 bases left in between. CDR3 length equals 10 residues. CDR3 in DNA: TGTGCCGCCTCAGGGGTGGCCCAGTACTTC. Translated, it gives CAASGVAQYF.

This clonotype was counted ten times or more. V usage is TRBV5-6 and J usage is TRBJ2-2, with D hard to call. CDR1 SGHDT and CDR2 YYEEEE come from the germline V gene. V shed 0 bases and J shed 5 bases, with 11 bases lying between them. The CDR3 has 15 amino acids. The CDR3 here is CASSLGVTRTGELFF. The CDR3, as DNA: TGTGCCAGCAGCTTGGGAGTGACAAGAACCGGGGAGCTGTTTTTT.

The rearrangement links TRBV12-3 or TRBV12-4 to TRBJ1-2; D remains ambiguous. V was cut by 6 bases and J by 2 bases, with 4 bases left in between. The CDR3 is made up of 11 amino acids. CDR3 amino acids: CASRWNYGYTF. CDR3 nucleotide sequence: TGTGCCAGCAGGTGGAACTATGGCTACACCTTC.

The chain joins TRBV20-1 to TRBJ2-3, with D maybe TRBD2 (6 bases). Trimming took off 0 bases at V and 0 bases at J, with 13 bases between the two ends. This CDR3 has 16 residues. The germline gives CDR1 DFQATT, CDR2 SNEGSKA (reference sequence). CDR3 in DNA: TGCAGTGCTAGAGATGCAAGCGGGCCCAGCACAGATACGCAGTATTTT. Protein sequence: CSARDASGPSTDTQYF.

The genes are TRBV4-2 and TRBJ2-7, with TRBD2 identical over 7 bases. Losses at the gene ends were 0 bases for V and 2 bases for J; bases not matched to a gene: 7. The CDR3 sequence is 16 residues long. CDR1 is LGHNA, CDR2 YNFKEQ, per germline. This CDR3 reads CASSQDLSSGAYEQYF. CDR3 nucleotide sequence: TGTGCCAGCAGCCAAGATCTATCTAGCGGAGCCTACGAGCAGTACTTC.

This clonotype was seen a handful of times. The chain uses TRBV5-6 and TRBJ2-5; TRBD2 matches at 7 bases. The CDR3 spans 15 residues. The ends lost 0 bases at V and 3 bases at J; junction bases unmatched: 5. Germline CDR1 and CDR2: SGHDT and YYEEEE. The DNA of the CDR3 is TGTGCCAGCAGCTTGGGTCCGGGAGGAAAAGAGACCCAGTACTTC. It specifies CASSLGPGGKETQYF.

V and J are TRBV7-8 and TRBJ2-1; 9 nucleotides align to TRBD1. CDR3 length: 16 amino acids. After removal of 0 bases from V and 4 bases from J, the junction contained 4 bases not matched to a gene. Germline CDR1 and CDR2: SGHVS and FQNEAQ. The CDR3 sequence: CASSLAPGQGYNEQFF. The CDR3 coding sequence is TGTGCCAGCAGCTTAGCCCCGGGACAGGGATACAATGAGCAGTTCTTC.

V gene TRBV28 combines with J gene TRBJ2-6, with 8 bases fitting TRBD2. Germline CDR1 MDHEN, CDR2 SYDVKM. CDR3 size: 18 residues. Germline trimming cut 2 bases from V and 0 bases from J; bases unmatched to any gene: 6. CDR3 sequence reads: CASSLAGGSSSGANVLTF. In DNA form, the CDR3 reads TGTGCCAGCAGTTTAGCGGGGGGTTCTAGCTCTGGGGCCAACGTCCTGACTTTC. Using reference TRBV28 and TRBJ2-6 for the parts outside the CDR3, the full variable domain is DVKVTQSSRYLVKRTGEKVFLECVQDMDHENMFWYRQDPGLGLRLIYFSYDVKMKEKGDIPEGYSVSREKKERFSLILESASTNQTSMYLCASSLAGGSSSGANVLTFGAGSRLTVL.

This chain links TRBV27 with TRBJ2-1; 12 bases line up with TRBD2. After removal of 5 bases from V and 3 bases from J, the junction contained 8 bases not matched to a gene. This CDR3 contains 17 residues. Germline loops: CDR1 MNHEY, CDR2 SMNVEV (reference sequence). The CDR3 loop is CASSTASGRASYNEQFF. As DNA, the CDR3 is TGTGCCAGCAGTACAGCTAGCGGGAGGGCCAGCTACAATGAGCAGTTCTTC.

Notes on this clonotype: A read error may explain this, as a much larger clone is one base away. The chain carries TRBV6-6 and TRBJ2-7; D gene uncertain. Germline values: CDR1 MNHNY, CDR2 SVGAGI (reference sequence). The CDR3 contains 11 residues. V shed 4 bases and J shed 2 bases, with 3 bases lying between them. Written as DNA, the CDR3 is TGTGCCAGCAGTTTTACCTACGAGCAGTACTTC. Its protein product is CASSFTYEQYF.

This clonotype was seen only once. The chain has TRBV5-6 and TRBJ1-1; D uncertain. The V and J ends lost 5 bases and 3 bases respectively, with 14 bases between them. The CDR3 is made up of 14 amino acids. Germline lookup yields CDR1 SGHDT and CDR2 YYEEEE. CDR3 sequence: CASRFGLRDTEAFF. The CDR3 DNA follows: TGTGCCAGCAGGTTTGGGCTCCGAGACACTGAAGCTTTCTTT. Looking up the rest from reference TRBV5-6 and TRBJ1-1 gives the full variable domain: DAGVTQSPTHLIKTRGQQVTLRCSPKSGHDTVSWYQQALGQGPQFIFQYYEEEERQRGNFPDRFSGHQFPNYSSELNVNALLLGDSALYLCASRFGLRDTEAFFGQGTRLTVV.

The chain links TRBV20-1 to TRBJ2-1; D gene uncertain. The CDR3 consists of 11 residues. The germline gives CDR1 DFQATT, CDR2 SNEGSKA (reference sequence). V dropped 2 bases and J dropped 10 bases, with 9 bases sitting between them. The CDR3 is CSARWSPEQFF. As DNA, the CDR3 is TGCAGTGCTAGATGGTCTCCAGAGCAGTTCTTC.

This clonotype was found a few times. DNA for the CDR3: TGTGCCAGCAGTTCGCCGCCAAGACTAGCGGGCTACGAGCAGTACTTC. This codes for CASSSPPRLAGYEQYF. The chain employs TRBV28 and TRBJ2-7; 10 positions agree with TRBD2. The CDR3 totals 16 residues. CDR1 is MDHEN and CDR2 is SYDVKM in the germline V gene. With 4 bases clipped from V and 3 bases from J, the junction kept 9 bases outside the gene matches.

This clonotype came up a few times. V gene TRBV25-1 combines with J gene TRBJ2-1; the D is unclear. CDR3 length: 14 residues. Trimming removed 4 bases from V and 5 bases from J, with 12 bases in between. CDR1 and CDR2 from the germline V gene are MGHDK and SYGVNS. CDR3 in DNA: TGTGCCAGCAGTGGCCGCGGACGAAACAATGAGCAGTTCTTC. This codes for CASSGRGRNNEQFF.

V is TRBV28 and J is TRBJ1-5; possibly TRBD1 for D (6 bases). The CDR3 extends over 15 amino acids. V lost 4 bases, J lost 3 bases, and 13 bases lay in between. Per germline, CDR1 MDHEN and CDR2 SYDVKM. CDR3 bases: TGTGCCAGCAGTTCTCCTGACAGGCCCAATCAGCCCCAGCATTTT. Its protein is CASSSPDRPNQPQHF.

V is TRBV29-1 and J is TRBJ2-2, with a tentative D call TRBD1 (6 bases). The length of the CDR3 is 14 residues. Looked up from germline, CDR1 is SQVTM and CDR2 is ANQGSEA. Between the trimmed V and J ends, which lost 4 bases and 2 bases, there was a span of 11 bases. CDR3 sequence: CSVGLDRNTGELFF. CDR3 nucleotides: TGCAGCGTTGGGTTGGACAGAAACACCGGGGAGCTGTTTTTT.

The chain links TRBV6-2 or TRBV6-3 to TRBJ2-1, with 8 bases lining up with TRBD2. CDR1 and CDR2 from the germline V gene are MNHEY and SVGEGT. Trimming removed 6 bases from V and 5 bases from J; junction bases left unmatched: 15. The CDR3 is 17 residues long. CDR3 loop: CASRTRPGLEVHNEQFF. DNA for the CDR3: TGTGCCAGCAGAACAAGGCCGGGACTAGAGGTCCACAATGAGCAGTTCTTC.

This chain uses TRBV25-1 with TRBJ2-5, with TRBD1 matching 7 bases. The DNA matches TRBJ2-7 better at its end, which makes the J call doubtful. Per the germline V gene, CDR1 is MGHDK and CDR2 is SYGVNS. CDR3 length: 14 residues. This CDR3 is CASSEVGTAYEQYF. DNA of the CDR3: TGTGCCAGCAGTGAAGTCGGGACAGCCTACGAGCAGTACTTC.

A few counts support this clonotype. The chain has TRBV20-1 and TRBJ2-1; 8 bases are shared with TRBD2. CDR3 length equals 13 residues. J lost 9 bases, V lost 6 bases, and 10 bases had no gene match. CDR1 is DFQATT, CDR2 SNEGSKA, per germline (reference sequence). The CDR3 DNA is TGCAGTGCCAACCAGCGGGAGCAGGGTGAGCAGTTCTTC. This encodes CSANQREQGEQFF.

This chain connects TRBV5-1 to TRBJ2-7; TRBD1 agrees at 7 bases. V lost 4 bases and J lost 2; bases outside the gene matches: 9. The CDR3 contains 15 residues. CDR1 SGHRS and CDR2 YFSETQ come from the germline V gene. In nucleotides, the CDR3 is TGCGCCAGCAGCCGACAGGGAGCTGCCCCCTACGAGCAGTACTTC. Translating gives CASSRQGAAPYEQYF.

In this sample, this clonotype turned up a few times. CDR3 nucleotide sequence: TGTGCCAGCAGTTACTCCGCGGGAGGGAAAAATGAGCAGTTCTTC. This encodes CASSYSAGGKNEQFF. The rearrangement joins TRBV6-5 to TRBJ2-1; 9 bases agree with TRBD2. The V segment lost 0 bases and the J segment 7 bases; nucleotides outside the gene matches: 4. CDR3 length: 15 amino acids. Germline V gene sequence: CDR1 MNHEY, CDR2 SVGAGI.

This chain joins TRBV4-1 and TRBJ2-7; a weak D match, TRBD1 (5 bases). V gave up 4 bases and J gave up 2 bases, with 15 bases separating them. The CDR3 is made up of 15 amino acids. Germline CDR1 and CDR2: MGHRA and YSYEKL. The CDR3 DNA sequence: TGCGCCAGCAGCCTCGAGCAGGGTAGGACCTACGAGCAGTACTTC. It translates to CASSLEQGRTYEQYF.

As DNA, the CDR3 is TGTGCCAGCAGCTTAGTACCTGGCACCGGGGCAAAACAAGGGTCCCACGAGCAGTACTTC. Amino acids: CASSLVPGTGAKQGSHEQYF. The V call is TRBV7-9, the J call TRBJ2-7; tentatively, D is TRBD1 or TRBD2 (5 bases each). Germline lookup yields CDR1 SEHNR and CDR2 FQNEAQ (reference sequence). V was shortened by 1 base and J by 5 bases, with 30 bases between the two germline ends. The CDR3 contains 20 residues.

The chain uses TRBV12-3 or TRBV12-4 and TRBJ1-6; TRBD1 might be the D (5 bases). This CDR3 has 14 amino acids. V lost 5 bases and J 8 bases, leaving 13 bases between the germline ends. The CDR3 DNA sequence: TGTGCCAGCAGTCTGGGGGGACTACATTCACCCCTCCACTTT. It codes for CASSLGGLHSPLHF.

As for this clonotype: Compared with germline, one end of the junction differs, possibly owing to a read error. The genes are TRBV7-3 and TRBJ2-1; 13 bases are a match to TRBD2. The length of the CDR3 is 15 residues. CDR1 is SGHTA, CDR2 FQGTGA, per germline. CDR3 residues: CACSSGLAGYNEQFF. CDR3 bases: TGTGCCTGCAGCTCGGGACTAGCGGGGTACAATGAGCAGTTCTTC. The full variable domain, with the rest looked up from reference TRBV7-3 and TRBJ2-1, is GAGVSQTPSNKVTEKGKYVELRCDPISGHTALYWYRQSLGQGPEFLIYFQGTGAADDSGLPNDRFFAVRPEGSVSTLKIQRTERGDSAVYLCACSSGLAGYNEQFFGPGTRLTVL.

The V and J genes are TRBV29-1 and TRBJ2-7, with D perhaps TRBD1 (5 bases). V gave up 0 bases and J gave up 3 bases, with 6 bases separating them. This CDR3 is 12 amino acids long. Germline lookup yields CDR1 SQVTM and CDR2 ANQGSEA. CDR3 residues: CSVEETGYEQYF. In DNA form, the CDR3 reads TGCAGCGTTGAAGAAACAGGCTACGAGCAGTACTTC.

The chain combines TRBV20-1 with TRBJ1-2; D gene uncertain. CDR3 size: 10 residues. Germline V lookup: CDR1 DFQATT, CDR2 SNEGSKA (reference sequence). V shed 1 base and J shed 8 bases, with 5 bases lying between them. The CDR3 DNA is TGCAGTGCTAGAGGTCCCGGCTACACCTTC. Translation gives CSARGPGYTF.

This clonotype has only a few counts. The chain links TRBV20-1 to TRBJ2-7; D is perhaps TRBD1 (7 bases). The CDR3 covers 16 residues. The V gene lost 3 bases and the J gene lost 3 bases, with 21 bases spanning the gap. Germline V gene lookup returns CDR1 DFQATT and CDR2 SNEGSKA (reference sequence). The CDR3 protein is CSASPVNRGGIYEQYF. CDR3 in DNA: TGCAGTGCTAGCCCCGTAAACAGGGGAGGAATCTACGAGCAGTACTTC.

This clonotype was counted many times. The chain carries TRBV29-1 and TRBJ2-3; D not resolved. The germline CDR1 and CDR2 sequences are SQVTM and ANQGSEA. The V gene lost 6 bases and the J gene lost 4 bases, with 11 bases spanning the gap. This CDR3 is built from 12 residues. The CDR3 region is CSVTASSDTQYF. CDR3 sequence (DNA): TGCAGCGTAACGGCCTCCTCAGATACGCAGTATTTT.

CDR3 residues: CASSFSAGVTEAFF. As DNA, the CDR3 is TGTGCCAGCAGCTTTTCCGCAGGGGTCACTGAAGCTTTCTTT. The gene calls are TRBV7-2 and TRBJ1-1, with D possibly being TRBD1 (6 bases). Germline values: CDR1 SGHTA, CDR2 FQGNSA. The CDR3 loop spans 14 amino acids. Trimming removed 3 bases from V and 4 bases from J, with 12 bases in between.